Here is one TCR beta chain with its context. This clone appeared a few times. Its cognate antigen has yet to be identified. No quality values exist for individual bases; no much larger clone is one base distant. The sample originates from a study of T cell clones after liver transplantation (dated by TCRdb to between 2018 and 2021). Background for the entire study: Samples were obtained from ITN030ST, a randomized trial in which withdrawal of immunosuppression was attempted within 2 years of liver transplantation. Tolerance meant complete immunosuppression withdrawal for at least one year without liver enzymes rising beyond twice the upper limit of normal. Of the eight recipients, three were HCV-positive, while the remaining recipients had been transplanted for non-autoimmune, non-viral indications. Donor-reactive T cell clones were identified by TCRbeta sequencing following a pre-transplant mixed lymphocyte reaction and were subsequently tracked in post-transplant blood. Of the 8 liver transplant recipients making up the studied cohort, 3 were classified as tolerant and 5 as non-tolerant. Until randomization at 12-24 months post-transplant, subjects were given standard immunosuppression, with no induction therapy. Third party-reactive TCRbeta sequences were also identified from pre-transplant MLRs to serve as an antigen-independent comparator for donor-reactive sequences. Blood samples were collected pre-transplant, pre-randomization before withdrawal, and post-randomization after either full withdrawal or failed withdrawal.

What the research found in general, with its limitations: After accounting for repertoire turnover, donor-reactive detection was significantly reduced in 7 of 8 subjects for CD4 and 8 of 8 for CD8. The conclusions were considered preliminary, being limited by small, heterogeneous patient numbers and non-standardized post-transplant time points. In most of the 8 subjects, circulating donor-reactive CD4 TCRbeta sequences decreased significantly after transplant, regardless of tolerance or HCV status. Donor-reactive sequences decreased more than third party-reactive sequences, which suggests partial antigen-specific deletion that was not related to withdrawal success. Low numbers of available donor cells limited the measurable donor-reactive repertoire in two subjects. Without allograft tissue specimens, donor-reactive T cells may have migrated into the graft rather than being deleted.

Frozen genomic DNA underwent high-throughput TCRbeta CDR3 sequencing by immunoSEQ, including PCR amplification, mapping, bias correction and internal controls. Processing in the source paper ran as follows. Productive rearrangements were retained, and unique TCRbeta sequences were defined by the CDR3 nucleotide sequence together with the V and J gene. Donor-reactive sequences required at least 5-fold expansion in CFSE-low cells versus unstimulated pre-transplant cells and at least 0.01% frequency. To ensure at least 90% detection power, minimum frequency thresholds were set for each subject based on that subject's lowest-template unstimulated sample. Repertoire turnover was measured by Jensen-Shannon divergence between the top 1000 TCRbeta sequences post- and pre-transplant. Two-sided Fisher's exact tests were used to test for changes in how often donor-reactive sequences were detected. TCRdb took this table from immuneACCESS and kept in-frame rearrangements with V and J called. Such tables lack part of the clones; where checked against another copy, unresolved V genes explain under half of the gap, and the rest is unexplained. V and J calls and clone size are copied from that table; D and trimming were computed from the DNA. The sample table shows around 7,500 clones, and around three quarters are seen once. The top ten constitute over 25% of the sample.

The label giving this sample's time point can be read as: pre-transplant. Unstimulated PBMCs, after thawing, were stained for CD3, CD4 and CD8 and then FACS-sorted into CD3+CD4+ and CD3+CD8+ populations. Each of the 8 studied subjects was randomized to immunosuppression withdrawal. The Qiagen DNeasy Blood and Tissue Kit was used for isolation of genomic DNA. The clonotype comes from a human donor who received a liver transplant. The input for sequencing was CD8+ T cells from blood, taken before liver transplant.

The CDR3 protein: CASSPGDRRGEKLFF. Read as DNA, the sequence is TGCGCCAGCAGCCCGGGAGACAGGCGGGGTGAAAAACTGTTTTTT. The sequence links TRBV5-1 to TRBJ1-4, and TRBD1 may be the D gene, going by 6 matching bases. Trimming at the junction amounts to 4 bases on V and 7 bases on J, and the germline ends lie 17 bases apart. CDR1 and CDR2 are read off the germline V gene as SGHRS and YFSETQ. The CDR3 contains 15 residues, cysteine and phenylalanine counted. Only the CDR3 portion is preserved as DNA: 45 bases, with reading frame beginning at the first base.